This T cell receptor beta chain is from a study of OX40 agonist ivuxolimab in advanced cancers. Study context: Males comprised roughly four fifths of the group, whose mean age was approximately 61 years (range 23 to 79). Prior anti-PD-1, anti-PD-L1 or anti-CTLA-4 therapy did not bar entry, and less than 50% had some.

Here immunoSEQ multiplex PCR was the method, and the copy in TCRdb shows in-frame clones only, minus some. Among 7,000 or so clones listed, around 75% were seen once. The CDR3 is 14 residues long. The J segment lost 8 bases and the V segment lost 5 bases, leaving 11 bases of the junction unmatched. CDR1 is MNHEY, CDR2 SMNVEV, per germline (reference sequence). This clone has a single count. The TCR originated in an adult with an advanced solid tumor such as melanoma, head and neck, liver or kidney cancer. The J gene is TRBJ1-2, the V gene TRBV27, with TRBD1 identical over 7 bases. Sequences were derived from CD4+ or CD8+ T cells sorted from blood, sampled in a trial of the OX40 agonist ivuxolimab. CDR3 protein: CASSAGQNLKGYTF. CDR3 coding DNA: TGTGCCAGCAGTGCGGGACAGAACCTTAAAGGCTACACCTTC.